These 10 T cell receptor beta chains share one sample of origin, sequenced in a study of OX40 agonist ivuxolimab in advanced cancers. TCRdb's copy holds only in-frame clones and misses some; the assay was immunoSEQ multiplex PCR. The sample holds under 65,000 clones, less than 95% seen once. Sequenced here: CD4+ or CD8+ T cells sorted from blood, sampled in a trial of the OX40 agonist ivuxolimab. These receptors came from an adult with an advanced solid tumor such as melanoma, head and neck, liver or kidney cancer.

This chain joins TRBV29-1 and TRBJ2-1; no definite D call. V dropped 0 bases and J dropped 3 bases, with 6 bases sitting between them. Per germline, CDR1 SQVTM and CDR2 ANQGSEA. This CDR3 has 13 residues. As DNA, the CDR3 is TGCAGCGTTGAAGAGGTGAGCTACAATGAGCAGTTCTTC. This encodes CSVEEVSYNEQFF.

The CDR3 DNA reads as TGTGCCAGCAGCCCAGGGGGGTCCCTGTCCTACGAGCAGTACTTC. It specifies CASSPGGSLSYEQYF. This chain connects TRBV9 to TRBJ2-7, with D perhaps TRBD1 (7 bases). Deletions cut 4 bases from V and 1 base from J, with 15 bases between. Looked up from germline, CDR1 is SGDLS and CDR2 is YYNGEE. This CDR3 spans 15 amino acids.

The chain links TRBV4-3 to TRBJ2-7; D gene unclear. V dropped 0 bases and J dropped 0 bases, with 9 bases sitting between them. CDR3 length: 15 residues. Germline V lookup: CDR1 LGHNA, CDR2 YSLEER. CDR3 residues: CASSQDRWASYEQYF. CDR3 coding DNA: TGCGCCAGCAGCCAAGATAGATGGGCCTCCTACGAGCAGTACTTC.

The rearrangement links TRBV6-5 to TRBJ2-1, with D tentatively TRBD1 (5 bases). V was pared by 2 bases and J by 7 bases, with 9 bases between. The CDR3 has 13 amino acids. In germline, CDR1 is MNHEY, CDR2 SVGAGI. In DNA, the CDR3 is TGTGCCAGCAGTTACGCGAACAGGAATGAGCAGTTCTTC. It translates to CASSYANRNEQFF.

The chain employs TRBV6-5 and TRBJ2-1; D is uncertain. Trimming shortened V by 0 bases and J by 6 bases, and 9 bases separated the two germline ends. The CDR3 is 14 residues long. CDR1 and CDR2 (germline): MNHEY, SVGAGI. The CDR3 coding sequence is TGTGCCAGCAGTTACTCGTGGCCGGCCAATGAGCAGTTCTTC. Translated: CASSYSWPANEQFF.

The V call is TRBV5-8, the J call TRBJ1-5; D may be TRBD1 (5 bases). Germline CDR1 is SGHTS and CDR2 is YDEGEE. The CDR3 is made up of 17 amino acids. Trimming cost V 4 bases and J 4 bases, with 21 bases left between them. Here the CDR3 reads CASSVPQGDSSNQPQHF. The CDR3 coding sequence is TGTGCCAGCAGCGTGCCGCAGGGCGACAGTTCTAATCAGCCCCAGCATTTT.

The genes are TRBV4-2 and TRBJ2-7, with a tentative D call TRBD2 (7 bases). The V end lost 3 bases, the J end lost 3 bases, and 12 bases lay between the germline ends. The CDR3 length is 14 residues. Germline CDR1 reads LGHNA; CDR2 reads YNFKEQ. In nucleotides, the CDR3 is TGTGCCAGCAGCCAGTCGGGGGGCAACTACGAGCAGTACTTC. Encoded protein: CASSQSGGNYEQYF.

This chain's CDR3 is CASSLLFEGLAGVPTDTQYF. The CDR3 coding sequence is TGTGCCAGCAGTTTACTTTTTGAGGGACTAGCGGGAGTCCCCACAGATACGCAGTATTTT. The J gene is TRBJ2-3, the V gene TRBV27; the match to TRBD2 covers 14 bases. The CDR3 length is 20 residues. CDR1 MNHEY and CDR2 SMNVEV come from the germline V gene (reference sequence). V lost 2 bases to trimming and J lost 2 bases; unmatched junction nucleotides: 12.

The genes are TRBV6-6 and TRBJ2-1, with TRBD2 as a possible D gene (5 bases). The CDR3 is 15 amino acids. Looked up from germline, CDR1 is MNHNY and CDR2 is SVGAGI (reference sequence). Trimming pared 6 bases from V and 4 bases from J, leaving 16 bases between. The CDR3 DNA is TGTGCCAGCAGCCTAGCCCAGGTACCATACAATGAGCAGTTCTTC. This codes for CASSLAQVPYNEQFF.

The rearrangement uses TRBV7-3 and TRBJ2-3; 13 bases are a match to TRBD2. The junction had 5 bases not matched to a gene; V was cut back by 5 bases and J by 3 bases. The CDR3 runs to 16 residues. The germline V gene encodes CDR1 SGHTA and CDR2 FQGTGA. Here the CDR3 reads CASSAGLAGLTDTQYF. Here the CDR3 DNA reads TGTGCCAGCAGCGCGGGACTAGCGGGACTGACAGATACGCAGTATTTT.